The 19 T cell receptor beta chains presented below share a single source sample, sequenced in a study of cytomegalovirus exposure and HLA in healthy donors. PCR amplification relied on 60 Vbeta primers (plus 13 Jbeta primers). Sequencing was performed with immunoSEQ multiplex PCR; in TCRdb, only in-frame clones are kept and a portion is missing. In the table there are about 82,000 clones, 55% to 65% of which are singletons. The sequenced sample consisted of PBMCs. The receptors originated from a woman in her 40s in good health and CMV-seropositive.

The gene calls are TRBV5-4 and TRBJ1-2; TRBD1 matches 9 bases. Unmatched junction bases numbered 2, after V lost 0 bases and J lost 8 bases. The CDR3 covers 13 residues. The germline gives CDR1 SGHNT, CDR2 YYREEE (reference sequence). CDR3 sequence: CASSLVTGGGYTF. CDR3 in DNA: TGTGCCAGCAGCTTGGTCACAGGGGGCGGCTACACCTTC.

This chain connects TRBV6-1 to TRBJ1-1; D not certain. CDR3 length: 19 residues. CDR1 is MNHNS, CDR2 SASEGT, per germline. Deletions cut 3 bases from V and 0 bases from J, with 23 bases between. CDR3 sequence (DNA): TGTGCCAGCAGTGAGACTTCGGGAGGGAGGAGGAGGATGAACACTGAAGCTTTCTTT. Amino acids: CASSETSGGRRRMNTEAFF.

This CDR3 is CASSLVETGGEAFF. The CDR3 DNA is TGTGCCAGCAGCTTAGTAGAGACAGGGGGAGAAGCTTTCTTT. The gene calls are TRBV11-2 and TRBJ1-1; 9 bases are shared with TRBD1. Germline V lookup: CDR1 SGHAT, CDR2 FQNNGV. This CDR3 comprises 14 residues. With 1 base clipped from V and 8 bases from J, the junction kept 5 bases outside the gene matches.

V usage is TRBV7-2 and J usage is TRBJ2-3; TRBD2 aligns across 8 bases. The CDR3 loop spans 17 amino acids. V was clipped by 5 bases and J by 0 bases; unmatched bases: 10. The germline V gene encodes CDR1 SGHTA and CDR2 FQGNSA. Here the CDR3 DNA reads TGTGCCAGCAGCCCCGGCGGGAGGAGTTTTAGCACAGATACGCAGTATTTT. Protein: CASSPGGRSFSTDTQYF. The variable domain in full, with the rest retrieved from reference TRBV7-2 and TRBJ2-3, is GAGVSQSPSNKVTEKGKDVELRCDPISGHTALYWYRQSLGQGLEFLIYFQGNSAPDKSGLPSDRFSAERTGGSVSTLTIQRTQQEDSAVYLCASSPGGRSFSTDTQYFGPGTRLTVL.

This clone came up once. The rearrangement links TRBV28 to TRBJ2-1, with D perhaps TRBD2 (5 bases). V lost 4 bases to trimming and J lost 0 bases, with 10 bases between them. Germline CDR1 is MDHEN and CDR2 is SYDVKM. The CDR3 runs to 15 residues. CDR3: CASSSQRNSYNEQFF. In DNA, the CDR3 is TGTGCCAGCAGTTCCCAGCGGAACTCCTACAATGAGCAGTTCTTC.

This clone was recorded once. The chain links TRBV15 to TRBJ2-3; 13 bases agree with TRBD2. This CDR3 has 16 residues. Germline CDR1 and CDR2: LNHNV and YYDKDF (reference sequence). V was clipped by 2 bases and J by 9 bases; unmatched bases: 8. CDR3 sequence reads: CATSRSGTSGTLTQYF. CDR3 nucleotide sequence: TGTGCCACCAGCAGATCGGGGACTAGCGGGACCCTGACGCAGTATTTT. The entire variable domain, with the rest obtained from reference TRBV15 and TRBJ2-3, is as follows: DAMVIQNPRYQVTQFGKPVTLSCSQTLNHNVMYWYQQKSSQAPKLLFHYYDKDFNNEADTPDNFQSRRPNTSFCFLDIRSPGLGDTAMYLCATSRSGTSGTLTQYFGPGTRLTVL.

The chain recombines TRBV15 with TRBJ1-1; a weak D match, TRBD1 (6 bases). Between the trimmed V and J ends, which lost 5 bases and 3 bases, there was a span of 16 bases. The CDR3 runs 15 residues. The germline V gene has CDR1 LNHNV and CDR2 YYDKDF (reference sequence). The CDR3: CATSSQTGWDTEAFF. CDR3 DNA sequence: TGTGCCACCAGCTCCCAGACAGGCTGGGACACTGAAGCTTTCTTT.

This chain joins TRBV2 and TRBJ1-2; 7 bases line up with TRBD1. This CDR3 region has 15 residues. J lost 0 bases, V lost 11 bases, and 12 bases had no gene match. Germline loops: CDR1 SNHLY, CDR2 FYNNEI. CDR3 in DNA: TGTGCCGGTAGCCGCCTCGGGACAGCTAACTATGGCTACACCTTC. Protein product: CAGSRLGTANYGYTF. The full variable domain, in which reference TRBV2 and TRBJ1-2 provide the parts outside the CDR3, is EPEVTQTPSHQVTQMGQEVILRCVPISNHLYFYWYRQILGQKVEFLVSFYNNEISEKSEIFDDQFSVERPDGSNFTLKIRSTKLEDSAMYFCAGSRLGTANYGYTFGSGTRLTVV.

The CDR3, as DNA: TGTGCCACCAGCAGCACCCAACTCCTAGCGGGAGAGACAGATACGCAGTATTTT. This translates into CATSSTQLLAGETDTQYF. This sequence joins TRBV15 and TRBJ2-3, with 10 bases identical to TRBD2. CDR1 and CDR2 (germline): LNHNV, YYDKDF (reference sequence). The CDR3 extends over 18 amino acids. V shed 3 bases, J shed 3 bases, and the junction held 12 bases outside the gene matches. The full variable domain, its missing parts supplied by reference TRBV15 and TRBJ2-3, is DAMVIQNPRYQVTQFGKPVTLSCSQTLNHNVMYWYQQKSSQAPKLLFHYYDKDFNNEADTPDNFQSRRPNTSFCFLDIRSPGLGDTAMYLCATSSTQLLAGETDTQYFGPGTRLTVL.

The chain carries TRBV11-2 and TRBJ1-1; D is possibly TRBD1 (5 bases). The ends were cut back, 6 bases at V and 2 bases at J, with 7 bases in the middle. This CDR3 is built from 12 residues. Germline CDR1 reads SGHAT; CDR2 reads FQNNGV. The CDR3 region is CASRQGNTEAFF. In DNA, the CDR3 is TGTGCCAGCAGGCAGGGCAACACTGAAGCTTTCTTT.

V and J are TRBV7-7 and TRBJ2-1, with a weak D call TRBD2 (6 bases). Germline V CDR1 and CDR2: SSHAT, FNYEAQ (reference sequence). V was cut by 4 bases and J by 9 bases, with 19 bases left in between. The CDR3 sequence is 15 residues long. CDR3 amino acids: CASSSGTGGHGEQFF. In nucleotides, the CDR3 is TGTGCCAGCAGCTCCGGGACCGGAGGGCATGGTGAGCAGTTCTTC.

This chain uses TRBV5-1 with TRBJ2-6, with 9 bases fitting TRBD1. This CDR3 is built from 17 residues. Germline-derived CDR1 and CDR2 are SGHRS and YFSETQ. V was pared by 0 bases and J by 1 base, with 2 bases of the junction left unmatched. CDR3 in DNA: TGCGCCAGCAGCTTGGTGGGGACAGGGTCTGGGGCCAACGTCCTGACTTTC. As protein: CASSLVGTGSGANVLTF.

The rearrangement links TRBV7-9 to TRBJ2-7; D gene ambiguous. The CDR3 loop spans 11 amino acids. Trimming took 5 bases from V and 4 from J, leaving 6 bases between them. The V gene's germline CDR1 is SEHNR and CDR2 FQNEAQ (reference sequence). The CDR3 protein is CASSDMYEQYF. DNA for the CDR3: TGTGCCAGCAGCGACATGTACGAGCAGTACTTC.

The genes are TRBV28 and TRBJ1-1; D is ambiguous. Trimming stripped 3 bases from V and 3 bases from J, with 5 bases between. This CDR3 has 12 residues. The germline CDR1 and CDR2 sequences are MDHEN and SYDVKM. This CDR3 is CASSFEDTEAFF. The DNA for the CDR3 is TGTGCCAGCAGTTTTGAGGACACTGAAGCTTTCTTT.

The chain couples TRBV7-8 to TRBJ1-1; 7 bases map to TRBD1. The CDR3 sequence is 14 residues long. V dropped 5 bases and J dropped 1; count of bases not matched to a gene: 4. Looked up from germline, CDR1 is SGHVS and CDR2 is FQNEAQ. The CDR3 DNA follows: TGTGCCAGCAGCCCGTGGACAGGGAACACTGAAGCTTTCTTT. It is translated as CASSPWTGNTEAFF. The full variable domain, its missing parts supplied by reference TRBV7-8 and TRBJ1-1, is GAGVSQSPRYKVAKRGQDVALRCDPISGHVSLFWYQQALGQGPEFLTYFQNEAQLDKSGLPSDRFFAERPEGSVSTLKIQRTQQEDSAVYLCASSPWTGNTEAFFGQGTRLTVV.

The rearrangement uses TRBV6-5 and TRBJ2-1; 10 bases are shared with TRBD1. The germline gives CDR1 MNHEY, CDR2 SVGAGI. The V and J ends lost 0 bases and 10 bases, in that order; junction bases with no gene match: 9. The CDR3 extends over 16 amino acids. The CDR3 region is CASSYSMGTGVEEQFF. The CDR3 DNA follows: TGTGCCAGCAGTTACTCGATGGGGACAGGGGTTGAGGAGCAGTTCTTC.

V and J are TRBV30 and TRBJ2-5; no clear D. The CDR3 sequence is 14 residues long. Trimming removed 2 bases at V and 4 bases at J, with 14 bases between. CDR1 is GTSNPN, CDR2 SVGIG, per germline (reference sequence). The CDR3 DNA reads TGTGCCTGGAGTCGTGTGTCCTCGTCAGAGACCCAGTACTTC. Translating gives CAWSRVSSSETQYF.

The chain combines TRBV30 with TRBJ1-5; 7 bases map to TRBD1. The V gene's germline CDR1 is GTSNPN and CDR2 SVGIG (reference sequence). CDR3 size: 15 residues. The V segment lost 0 bases and the J segment 4 bases; nucleotides outside the gene matches: 6. Here the CDR3 reads CAWSVRQGYNQPQHF. As DNA, the CDR3 is TGTGCCTGGAGTGTACGACAGGGCTATAATCAGCCCCAGCATTTT.

The genes are TRBV7-9 and TRBJ2-7; no definite D call. The CDR3 length is 15 residues. Trimming cost V 0 bases and J 0 bases, with 9 bases left between them. From germline, CDR1 is SEHNR and CDR2 FQNEAQ (reference sequence). CDR3 in amino acids: CASSLAAGFSYEQYF. The CDR3 DNA is TGTGCCAGCAGCTTAGCGGCCGGGTTCTCCTACGAGCAGTACTTC.